The 10 T cell receptor beta chains reported below all come from one sample, sequenced in a study of T cell responses to AZD1222 COVID-19 vaccine. Assay used: immunoSEQ multiplex PCR; TCRdb lists only in-frame clones, some missing. The data show 90,000 to 120,000 clones, 90% to 95% seen once. The input for sequencing was peripheral blood, taken on day 0 of AZD1222 vaccination. The receptors were sampled from an adult in good health.

The rearrangement joins TRBV6-2 or TRBV6-3 to TRBJ1-1, with D possibly matching TRBD1 (6 bases). The germline V and J ends were trimmed by 2 bases and 0 bases, with 13 bases remaining between them. Germline values: CDR1 MNHEY, CDR2 SVGEGT. This CDR3 contains 16 residues. The DNA for the CDR3 is TGTGCCAGCAGTTACGGAGGGGGGGTTCTGAACACTGAAGCTTTCTTT. Residues: CASSYGGGVLNTEAFF.

V is TRBV13 and J is TRBJ2-2; D is unclear. The CDR3 is made up of 13 amino acids. Germline V CDR1 and CDR2: PRHDT, FYEKMQ (reference sequence). Trimming cost V 0 bases and J 7 bases, with 6 bases left between them. This CDR3 reads CASSLGRNGELFF. The DNA of the CDR3 is TGTGCCAGCAGCTTAGGCCGGAACGGGGAGCTGTTTTTT.

This sequence joins TRBV20-1 and TRBJ2-7; D possibly corresponds to TRBD1 (6 bases). With 3 bases removed from V and 4 bases from J, the gap between germline ends came to 13 bases. The CDR3 extends over 13 amino acids. Germline lookup yields CDR1 DFQATT and CDR2 SNEGSKA (reference sequence). The CDR3 DNA reads as TGCAGTGCTAGTCAGGGGACCAGGTACGAGCAGTACTTC. It yields the protein CSASQGTRYEQYF.

V and J are TRBV9 and TRBJ2-7; D is perhaps TRBD1 (6 bases). The CDR3 contains 14 residues. V was shortened by 0 bases and J by 3 bases, with 10 bases between the two germline ends. Germline CDR1 and CDR2: SGDLS and YYNGEE. CDR3 protein: CASSVAVRGYEQYF. Written as DNA, the CDR3 is TGTGCCAGCAGCGTAGCTGTCAGGGGCTACGAGCAGTACTTC. The variable domain in full, with the rest retrieved from reference TRBV9 and TRBJ2-7, is DSGVTQTPKHLITATGQRVTLRCSPRSGDLSVYWYQQSLDQGLQFLIQYYNGEERAKGNILERFSAQQFPDLHSELNLSSLELGDSALYFCASSVAVRGYEQYFGPGTRLTVT.

This chain connects TRBV6-5 to TRBJ2-3; weak D call: TRBD1 (5 bases). The germline V gene has CDR1 MNHEY and CDR2 SVGAGI. The V gene lost 8 bases and the J gene lost 2 bases, with 17 bases spanning the gap. The CDR3 runs to 15 residues. DNA of the CDR3: TGTGCCAGCCGTAATTCAGGGCAGGACACAGATACGCAGTATTTT. Translating gives CASRNSGQDTDTQYF.

With respect to this clone: Within the sample, other DNA sequences also encode this same CDR3. V and J are TRBV5-4 and TRBJ2-3, with D uncertain. The CDR3 consists of 12 residues. Germline V gives CDR1 SGHNT, CDR2 YYREEE (reference sequence). Trimming pared 4 bases from V and 0 bases from J, leaving 3 bases between. In nucleotides, the CDR3 is TGTGCCAGCAGCCTTAGCACAGATACGCAGTATTTT. Encoded protein: CASSLSTDTQYF.

The rearrangement uses TRBV21-1 and TRBJ2-3; the D segment call TRBD2 is taken from the table without a DNA check. TRBV21-1 is a documented pseudogene. CDR3 length equals 16 residues. The DNA of the CDR3 is TGTGCCAGCAGCAAACGGGGCCGGGGGTACACAGATACGCAGTATTTT. As protein: CASSKRGRGYTDTQYF.

The V and J genes are TRBV3-1 (or the pseudogene TRBV3-2) and TRBJ2-5; D perhaps matches TRBD1 (6 bases). Germline V CDR1 and CDR2: LGHDT, YNNKEL (reference sequence). This CDR3 contains 15 residues. The V end lost 4 bases, the J end lost 0 bases, and 12 bases lay between the germline ends. The CDR3 reads CASSRRGTYQETQYF. The CDR3 region has the DNA TGTGCCAGCAGCCGGAGAGGGACATACCAAGAGACCCAGTACTTC.

This chain uses TRBV29-1 with TRBJ2-7; TRBD2 aligns across 12 bases. V shed 6 bases and J 2 bases; nucleotides not matched to a gene: 2. CDR1 and CDR2 (germline): SQVTM, ANQGSEA. CDR3 size: 13 residues. CDR3 residues: CSVLAGGPYEQYF. Here the CDR3 DNA reads TGCAGCGTCCTAGCGGGGGGGCCCTACGAGCAGTACTTC.

The chain carries TRBV5-6 and TRBJ1-3; D ambiguous. Trimming stripped 4 bases from V and 0 bases from J, with 8 bases between. Germline loops: CDR1 SGHDT, CDR2 YYEEEE. The CDR3 is 14 amino acids. CDR3 residues: CASSGRASGNTIYF. The CDR3 DNA reads TGTGCCAGCAGCGGTAGGGCCTCTGGAAACACCATATATTTT.